Described below is a single T cell receptor (beta chain) sequence and its context. Its antigen is not known. The data were obtained in a study of cytomegalovirus exposure and HLA in healthy donors. Germline-derived CDR1 and CDR2 are SGHNT and YYREEE (reference sequence). This CDR3 spans 14 amino acids. V dropped 4 bases and J dropped 1; count of bases not matched to a gene: 2. The PCR ran on 60 Vbeta and 13 Jbeta primers. Clones were read by immunoSEQ multiplex PCR, and TCRdb kept only the in-frame ones, dropping some. The data hold 150,000 to 200,000 clones, with around 74% observed a single time. The study, taken as a whole, reports: Later analysis associated a missense DCLRE1C variant with TCR beta V- and J-gene trimming. The study found most TCR sequences rare, yet found some public TCRs in many donors.

The chain employs TRBV5-4 and TRBJ1-1; 9 bases are a match to TRBD1. Sequences were obtained from PBMCs. The source is a female donor in good health and CMV-seronegative. The CDR3 loop reads CASSRQGENTEAFF. CDR3 DNA sequence: TGTGCCAGCAGCCGACAGGGGGAGAACACTGAAGCTTTCTTT. The full variable domain, with the rest looked up from reference TRBV5-4 and TRBJ1-1, is ETGVTQSPTHLIKTRGQQVTLRCSSQSGHNTVSWYQQALGQGPQFIFQYYREEENGRGNFPPRFSGLQFPNYSSELNVNALELDDSALYLCASSRQGENTEAFFGQGTRLTVV.